Sequencing of this TCR beta chain was carried out in a study of T cells in Graves' hyperthyroidism and ophthalmopathy. The germline V gene has CDR1 SNHLY and CDR2 FYNNEI. The germline V and J ends were trimmed by 6 bases and 3 bases, with 9 bases remaining between them. This CDR3 comprises 12 residues. It was RNA transcripts that yielded the amplified TCR beta CDR3 regions. Primed by the HTBI set, a first-round RT-PCR was run on the TCR CDR3. TCRdb redid the calling of the multiplex PCR reads with MiXCR, one entry per CDR3 protein. The table includes some 510,000 distinct CDR3 sequences, approximately 44% detected once. There are a few counts of this clonotype.

This clonotype originated in a young woman with Graves' hyperthyroidism. The chain uses TRBV2 and TRBJ2-7; no definite D call. Sequenced: peripheral blood or thyroid tissue (not recorded which). The DNA for the CDR3 is TGTGCCAGCAGGGCGACCGGCTACGAGCAGTACTTC. As protein: CASRATGYEQYF. Supplemented by reference TRBV2 and TRBJ2-7, the full variable domain reads EPEVTQTPSHQVTQMGQEVILRCVPISNHLYFYWYRQILGQKVEFLVSFYNNEISEKSEIFDDQFSVERPDGSNFTLKIRSTKLEDSAMYFCASRATGYEQYFGPGTRLTVT.